This record looks at one T cell receptor (beta chain) sequence and its context. Its antigen is undetermined. The treatment here: 15 to 20 received Ad26.COV2.S at low or high dose, single or two shots; about 5 received placebo; per-sample allocation not given. Repertoires come from day 63 after the first vaccine or placebo injection. Participants' vaccine, an Ad26 vector, delivered Wuhan-strain SARS-CoV-2 spike. This specimen belongs to a study of Ad26.COV2.S vaccination and SARS-CoV-2 variants. Across the whole study: As a participant in COV1001, the donor was in the Ad26.COV2.S trial arm. Once or twice, 56 days apart, Ad26.COV2.S was delivered intramuscularly.

The study's findings and limits: Vaccinees reportedly had broad spike-specific CD8+ and CD4+ T cell responses.

Libraries were prepared by immunoSEQ multiplex PCR; TCRdb keeps only in-frame clonotypes and omits some of them. There are 350,000 to 450,000 clones in the sample; around 92% occur only once, and under 2% lies in the top ten. This CDR3 spans 15 amino acids. The trim removed 2 bases at V and 3 bases at J, leaving 6 bases unmatched. CDR1 is ENHRY, CDR2 SYGVKD, per germline. This TCR was recovered from a person aged 18 to 65 who received the Ad26.COV2.S COVID-19 vaccine or a placebo. The chain combines TRBV10-3 with TRBJ1-1; 7 bases line up with TRBD1. Sample: peripheral blood, taken in a trial of Ad26.COV2.S vaccine versus placebo. CDR3 nucleotides: TGTGCCATCAGTGAGGCCCTAGGGGGCGACACTGAAGCTTTCTTT. Translated, it gives CAISEALGGDTEAFF.